This TCR beta chain emerged from a study of shared clonotypes between healthy human individuals. Clones were read by immunoSEQ multiplex PCR, and TCRdb kept only the in-frame ones, dropping some. The sample lists some 2.4 million clones, 80% to 95% occurring once. CDR1 is PRHDT and CDR2 is FYEKMQ in the germline V gene (reference sequence). The CDR3 is 19 residues long. V was pared by 0 bases and J by 4 bases, with 14 bases of the junction left unmatched. The source of this sequence is a young man in good health. Some clones in this sample may be carry-over from other donors' samples. Sequences were obtained from naive CD4+ T cells from PBMCs. The subset is: CD45RA+ positively selected. The V call is TRBV13, the J call TRBJ2-1; 8 nucleotides align to TRBD1. CDR3 sequence (DNA): TGTGCCAGCAGCTTAGGCGCAGGGGGCGCGCGGAACGGGTACAATGAGCAGTTCTTC. Amino acids: CASSLGAGGARNGYNEQFF.